This TCR beta chain was recorded in a study of cytomegalovirus exposure and HLA in healthy donors. The PCR was carried out with 60 Vbeta primers and 13 Jbeta primers. In the authors' workflow: Later reanalysis found around 80 million unique TCR beta chains, 10 million to 12 million of them shared. Assay: immunoSEQ multiplex PCR; the TCRdb copy retains only in-frame clones and omits some. Clonal size and the V and J genes are those of that table, whereas D and trimming came from the DNA. The sample includes 100,000 to 150,000 clones, 74% of them seen just once. About this clone itself: Antigen: not known. At one end, the junction sequence differs from germline, possibly due to a read error.

General study results and limits: Within a later analysis, the majority of CMV-associated TCR beta chains appeared HLA-restricted. In a later analysis, HLA-associated TCR beta chains were more clonally expanded than equally common others. TCR beta sequences reportedly predicted most subjects' HLA-A and HLA-B alleles accurately.

Germline V lookup: CDR1 MNHNY, CDR2 SVGAGI (reference sequence). CDR3 length: 13 amino acids. The chain employs TRBV6-6 and TRBJ2-2, with D hard to call. The receptor was isolated from a woman aged 45-59 years in good health and CMV-seropositive. What was sequenced was PBMCs. The CDR3 bases are TGTGCCGGCAGTTACTCCGGCACCGGGGAGCTGTTTTTT. Translation: CAGSYSGTGELFF.